Listed below are T cell receptor beta chains from one sample, sequenced in a study of blood T cells in healthy people across ages. TCRdb used MiXCR to reprocess the 5' RACE reads, holding one entry per CDR3 protein. The table lists 1.5 million or so distinct CDR3 sequences, roughly 43% of them singletons, with just over 4% in the top ten. The specimen sequenced was blood. The source is a woman in her late teens or twenties in good health. Each CDR3 is given with its conserved first and last residue. The D gene is left open where the match is weak.

TRBD1	TRBV24-1	TRBJ1-1	CATSDPTGKDTEAFF
TRBD2	TRBV4-1	TRBJ2-1	CASSPLLLAGNYNEQFF
TRBD1	TRBV9	TRBJ2-2	CASSGQGAVGELFF
NA	TRBV28	TRBJ1-1	CASKEGDAEAFF
TRBD1	TRBV27	TRBJ1-4	CASNLPGQTYEKLFF
NA	TRBV10-3	NA	CAISGLAYNEQYF
NA	TRBV13	TRBJ2-1	CASSPAGSLNEQFF
NA	TRBV9	TRBJ1-2	CASSASEGYGYTF
NA	TRBV20-1	TRBJ2-7	CSAAPGGNNEQYF
NA	TRBV21-1	TRBJ2-7	CASSIWGHGEQYF
NA	TRBV6-6	TRBJ2-3	CASTWAGSPTDTQYF
TRBD1	TRBV20-1	TRBJ1-2	CSAIVTGVGGYTF
NA	TRBV21-1	TRBJ1-1	CASSKRQGHTEAFF
TRBD2	TRBV9	TRBJ2-5	CASSGITGTRETQYF
TRBD1	TRBV9	TRBJ1-3	CASSARTGRPNGNTVYF
NA	TRBV20-1	TRBJ2-6	CSARDLEDSSGANVLTF
NA	TRBV7-2	TRBJ2-3	CASSLLGTDTQYF
NA	TRBV4-3	TRBJ2-1	CASSQDVAGYGEQFF
TRBD1	TRBV2	TRBJ2-7	CASSDFTTGGSYEQYF
NA	TRBV4-2	TRBJ2-7	CASSQDLVAEQYF